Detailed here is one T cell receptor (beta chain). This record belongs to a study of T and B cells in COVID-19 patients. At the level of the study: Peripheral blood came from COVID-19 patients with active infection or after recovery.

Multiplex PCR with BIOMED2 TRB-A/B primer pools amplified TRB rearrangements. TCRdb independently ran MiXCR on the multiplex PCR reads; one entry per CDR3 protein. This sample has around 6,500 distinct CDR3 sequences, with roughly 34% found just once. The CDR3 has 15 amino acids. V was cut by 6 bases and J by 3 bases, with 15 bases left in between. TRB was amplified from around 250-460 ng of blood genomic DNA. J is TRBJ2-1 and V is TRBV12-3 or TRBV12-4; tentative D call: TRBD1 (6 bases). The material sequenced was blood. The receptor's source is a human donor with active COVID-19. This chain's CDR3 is CASRWGQTGYNEQFF. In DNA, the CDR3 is TGTGCCAGCAGATGGGGGCAGACGGGCTACAATGAGCAGTTCTTC.